This T cell receptor beta chain was recovered during a study of T cell responses to AZD1222 COVID-19 vaccine. Overall study results and limits: Clonal diversity may have been underestimated, and the donors were mostly white British, with more females than males. Repertoire sampling happened only post peak T cell response. At 160-218 and 743-854, vaccine-associated CD4 TCRs were dominant, and they spanned spike.

Turning to this clone: Its cognate antigen is unknown.

Sequencing used immunoSEQ multiplex PCR; TCRdb keeps in-frame clones, though not all of them. The sample holds about 110,000 clones; around 90% are singletons and the top ten take less than 2.5%. This TCR was recovered from an adult who received the AZD1222 COVID-19 vaccine. The sample here was peripheral blood, taken 28 days after the second AZD1222 dose.

The chain's CDR3 is CASSLQSGGPYNEQFF. The CDR3 nucleotides are TGTGCCAGCAGCCTCCAGAGCGGGGGCCCCTACAATGAGCAGTTCTTC. The chain couples TRBV11-2 to TRBJ2-1, with 8 bases matching TRBD2. The CDR3 loop spans 16 amino acids. Germline V CDR1 and CDR2: SGHAT, FQNNGV. V lost 5 bases, J lost 2 bases, and 8 bases stayed unmatched.